A single sample is the source of the 22 T cell receptor beta chains below, sequenced in a study of T cell repertoires in cytomegalovirus infection (dated by TCRdb to about 2019). The data were produced on an Illumina HiSeq 1500. TCRdb reprocessed the public reads (quality trimming at Q25 with fastp, clone calling with MiXCR) and kept in-frame beta chains. Each entry merges the rows of one CDR3 protein and shows their most common DNA and genes. The sample table lists just under 300,000 distinct CDR3 sequences, about a tenth of them with a count of one. The ten biggest clones cover 2.5% of the sample. Sequenced input: PBMCs. Receptor source: a human donor in good health (CMV status not recorded). Some clones in this sample may be carry-over from other donors' samples.

This chain uses TRBV12-3 or TRBV12-4 with TRBJ2-1; 13 bases line up with TRBD2. The ends lost 6 bases at V and 14 bases at J; junction bases unmatched: 10. This CDR3 spans 14 amino acids. The CDR3, as DNA: TGTGCCAGCAGAGGGACTAGCGGGGCCCAAAGGGAGTTCTTC. Encoded protein: CASRGTSGAQREFF.

This clonotype was seen many times. V is TRBV6-2 or TRBV6-3 and J is TRBJ1-6, with D perhaps matching TRBD1 (6 bases). The CDR3 has 17 amino acids. The V end lost 0 bases, the J end lost 8 bases, and 17 bases lay between the germline ends. CDR1 and CDR2 (germline): MNHEY, SVGEGT. This CDR3 reads CASSYSLAGQNDSPLHF. The CDR3 region has the DNA TGTGCCAGCAGTTACTCCCTCGCAGGACAGAATGATTCACCCCTCCACTTT.

In this sample, this clonotype turned up many times. This chain links TRBV20-1 with TRBJ2-3; D might be TRBD1 (7 bases). The CDR3 runs 14 residues. V was cut by 6 bases and J by 1 base, with 14 bases left in between. The germline V gene has CDR1 DFQATT and CDR2 SNEGSKA (reference sequence). This CDR3 is CSARRGAGTDTQYF. CDR3 sequence (DNA): TGCAGTGCCCGCAGGGGGGCAGGCACAGATACGCAGTATTTT.

This clonotype showed up many times. V gene TRBV29-1 combines with J gene TRBJ1-2, with TRBD1 identical over 7 bases. Trimming took 6 bases from V and 8 from J; bases not matched to a gene: 12. The CDR3 has 13 residues. Germline assignment: CDR1 SQVTM and CDR2 ANQGSEA. CDR3 DNA: TGCAGCGTCGGAAAGGACAGGCAAGAAGGCTACACCTTC. It codes for CSVGKDRQEGYTF.

Many counts were recorded for this clonotype. This rearrangement joins TRBV7-2 to TRBJ1-6; D possibly corresponds to TRBD1 (6 bases). Trimming took off 2 bases at V and 7 bases at J, with 12 bases between the two ends. Germline lookup yields CDR1 SGHTA and CDR2 FQGNSA. The CDR3 contains 15 residues. The CDR3 protein is CASSLIRGGNSPLHF. The CDR3 region has the DNA TGTGCCAGCAGCTTAATCAGGGGCGGGAATTCACCCCTCCACTTT.

The rearrangement links TRBV2 to TRBJ2-3; 12 bases agree with TRBD1. Germline loops: CDR1 SNHLY, CDR2 FYNNEI. This CDR3 contains 15 residues. V trimming: 5 bases; J trimming: 4 bases; junction bases outside the gene matches: 4. In nucleotides, the CDR3 is TGTGCCAGCAGTCCCCGGGACAGGGGGCCAGATACGCAGTATTTT. The encoded protein is CASSPRDRGPDTQYF.

This clonotype was seen only a few times. V is TRBV7-9 and J is TRBJ2-1; no definite D call. Looked up from germline, CDR1 is SEHNR and CDR2 is FQNEAQ (reference sequence). V lost 5 bases and J lost 2, with 16 bases in between. The CDR3 spans 16 residues. This chain's CDR3 is CASSLQRGLPYNEQFF. The DNA of the CDR3 is TGTGCCAGCAGCCTCCAACGAGGCCTACCCTACAATGAGCAGTTCTTC.

In its sample, this clonotype was seen many times. This chain uses TRBV20-1 with TRBJ2-7; D remains ambiguous. The germline CDR1 and CDR2 sequences are DFQATT and SNEGSKA (reference sequence). Trimming cost V 3 bases and J 0 bases, with 9 bases left between them. This CDR3 is built from 13 residues. The CDR3 sequence is CSARAQSSYEQYV. The CDR3, as DNA: TGCAGTGCTAGGGCGCAGAGCTCCTACGAGCAGTACGTC.

This clonotype was detected ten times or more. The CDR3: CASSLRGRNSNYGYTF. The CDR3, as DNA: TGTGCCAGCAGCTTACGAGGACGGAACTCTAACTATGGCTACACCTTC. The genes are TRBV7-2 and TRBJ1-2, with D unresolved. V dropped 2 bases and J dropped 0 bases, with 13 bases sitting between them. This CDR3 spans 16 amino acids. In germline, CDR1 is SGHTA, CDR2 FQGNSA.

V is TRBV20-1 and J is TRBJ1-4; weak D call: TRBD1 (6 bases). V dropped 6 bases and J dropped 0 bases, with 17 bases sitting between them. The CDR3 runs 16 residues. Germline CDR1 DFQATT, CDR2 SNEGSKA (reference sequence). CDR3: CSALGVGGATNEKLFF. The CDR3 DNA reads as TGCAGTGCCCTAGGGGTGGGGGGCGCAACTAATGAAAAACTGTTTTTT.

In this sample, this clonotype turned up many times. V usage is TRBV6-1 and J usage is TRBJ1-5, with 7 bases that match TRBD1. V lost 6 bases and J lost 7; bases outside the gene matches: 6. The CDR3 length is 13 residues. The germline V gene encodes CDR1 MNHNS and CDR2 SASEGT. The CDR3 reads CASRRQGGQPQHF. For the CDR3, the DNA is TGTGCCAGCAGAAGACAGGGTGGGCAGCCCCAGCATTTT.

The chain has TRBV20-1 and TRBJ2-4, with D perhaps matching TRBD2 (5 bases). The V gene's germline CDR1 is DFQATT and CDR2 SNEGSKA (reference sequence). V lost 6 bases and J 8 bases, leaving 11 bases between the germline ends. The length of the CDR3 is 11 residues. CDR3 nucleotides: TGCAGTGCCGTAACCGGGGACATTCAGTACTTC. Amino acids: CSAVTGDIQYF.

This clonotype was picked up many times. This sequence joins TRBV29-1 and TRBJ2-5; TRBD2 matches at 10 bases. The CDR3 contains 15 residues. Germline-derived CDR1 and CDR2 are SQVTM and ANQGSEA. Unmatched junction bases numbered 10, after V lost 4 bases and J lost 5 bases. The CDR3 here is CSVASGGARRETQYF. The CDR3 DNA sequence: TGCAGCGTTGCGAGCGGGGGGGCCAGGAGGGAGACCCAGTACTTC.

This clonotype was detected only a few times. The chain couples TRBV7-2 to TRBJ2-5, with no clear D. Trimming took off 5 bases at V and 8 bases at J, with 9 bases between the two ends. CDR1 and CDR2 (germline): SGHTA, FQGNSA. CDR3 size: 11 residues. The CDR3 loop is CASSALGTQYF. In DNA, the CDR3 is TGTGCCAGCAGCGCACTTGGCACCCAGTACTTC.

In this sample, this clonotype turned up many times. The chain links TRBV6-5 to TRBJ1-1, with 7 nucleotides matching TRBD1. CDR1 MNHEY and CDR2 SVGAGI come from the germline V gene. Trimming took 0 bases from V and 6 from J; bases not matched to a gene: 1. The CDR3 contains 13 residues. The CDR3 bases are TGTGCCAGCAGTTACTCAGGGGGCTCTGAAGCTTTCTTT. Its translation: CASSYSGGSEAFF.

This clonotype appeared a few times. The rearrangement uses TRBV24-1 and TRBJ2-1; 10 bases align to TRBD1. V trimming: 3 bases; J trimming: 5 bases; junction bases outside the gene matches: 9. There are 17 residues in the CDR3. Per germline, CDR1 KGHDR and CDR2 SFDVKD. The CDR3 DNA reads TGTGCCACCAGTGATCCCACCGGGACAGGGGAGAACAATGAGCAGTTCTTC. The encoded protein is CATSDPTGTGENNEQFF.

Many counts were recorded for this clonotype. The V call is TRBV6-2 or TRBV6-3, the J call TRBJ2-3; 10 nucleotides align to TRBD2. Germline values: CDR1 MNHEY, CDR2 SVGEGT. V lost 4 bases, J lost 2 bases, and 6 bases stayed unmatched. The CDR3 consists of 16 residues. CDR3 nucleotide sequence: TGTGCCAGCAGTTTCTCCCTAGCGGGGGACACAGATACGCAGTATTTT. Amino acid sequence: CASSFSLAGDTDTQYF.

The V call is TRBV20-1, the J call TRBJ2-1; tentatively, D is TRBD2 (7 bases). Germline loops: CDR1 DFQATT, CDR2 SNEGSKA (reference sequence). V was trimmed by 4 bases and J by 4 bases, leaving 20 bases between them. The CDR3 contains 16 residues. CDR3 DNA sequence: TGCAGTGCTAAACTTAAAGGGGGGGGGCAATACAATGAGCAGTTCTTC. Translating it yields CSAKLKGGGQYNEQFF.

In its sample, this clonotype was seen many times. The CDR3 here is CASSLRFATEAFF. DNA of the CDR3: TGTGCCAGCAGCTTACGGTTTGCCACTGAAGCTTTCTTT. The rearrangement joins TRBV7-8 to TRBJ1-1; D is unresolved. The germline V gene encodes CDR1 SGHVS and CDR2 FQNEAQ. This CDR3 is built from 13 residues. The germline V and J ends were trimmed by 2 bases and 4 bases, with 8 bases remaining between them. The full variable domain, completed using reference TRBV7-8 and TRBJ1-1, is GAGVSQSPRYKVAKRGQDVALRCDPISGHVSLFWYQQALGQGPEFLTYFQNEAQLDKSGLPSDRFFAERPEGSVSTLKIQRTQQEDSAVYLCASSLRFATEAFFGQGTRLTVV.

This clonotype has more than one count but fewer than ten. V usage is TRBV28 and J usage is TRBJ2-7, with 11 bases that match TRBD1. V was pared by 5 bases and J by 7 bases, with 10 bases of the junction left unmatched. The CDR3 length is 15 residues. Germline V gene lookup returns CDR1 MDHEN and CDR2 SYDVKM. CDR3 sequence: CASSPGQGGLWEQYV. In nucleotides, the CDR3 is TGTGCCAGCAGTCCGGGACAGGGGGGGCTTTGGGAGCAGTACGTC.

This clonotype was counted many times. This chain joins TRBV2 and TRBJ2-5, with 8 bases fitting TRBD1. The CDR3 is 16 amino acids. Germline V gives CDR1 SNHLY, CDR2 FYNNEI. Germline trimming cut 7 bases from V and 3 bases from J; bases unmatched to any gene: 13. As DNA, the CDR3 is TGTGCCAGCATTGATCCGAGACAGGGGAGTGAAGAGACCCAGTACTTC. Protein: CASIDPRQGSEETQYF.

This clonotype was counted ten times or more. V and J are TRBV6-6 and TRBJ2-5, with unresolved D. V was trimmed by 2 bases and J by 4 bases, leaving 8 bases between them. The CDR3 contains 13 residues. Germline values: CDR1 MNHNY, CDR2 SVGAGI (reference sequence). The CDR3 bases are TGTGCCAGCAGTTACGGGGTAGGAGAGACCCAGTACTTC. Translated: CASSYGVGETQYF.